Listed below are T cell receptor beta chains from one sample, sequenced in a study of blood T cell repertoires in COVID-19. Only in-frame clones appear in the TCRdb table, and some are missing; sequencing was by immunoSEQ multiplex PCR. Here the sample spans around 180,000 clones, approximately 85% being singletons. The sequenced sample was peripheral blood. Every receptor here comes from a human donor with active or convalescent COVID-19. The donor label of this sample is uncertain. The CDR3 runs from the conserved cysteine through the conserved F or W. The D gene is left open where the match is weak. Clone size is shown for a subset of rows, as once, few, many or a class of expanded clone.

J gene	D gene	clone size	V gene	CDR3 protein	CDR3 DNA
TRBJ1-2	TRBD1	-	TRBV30	CAWSPPGQAYGYTF	TGTGCCTGGAGTCCCCCGGGACAGGCCTATGGCTACACCTTC
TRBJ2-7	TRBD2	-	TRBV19	CASSPGLPARGGPDYEQYF	TGTGCCAGTAGTCCGGGACTACCGGCGCGGGGGGGCCCCGACTACGAGCAGTACTTC
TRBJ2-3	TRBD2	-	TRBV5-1	CASSLTGGSTDTQYF	TGCGCCAGCAGCTTAACGGGAGGGAGCACAGATACGCAGTATTTT
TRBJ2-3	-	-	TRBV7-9	CASNEAISSTDTQYF	TGTGCCAGCAACGAGGCGATTTCTAGCACAGATACGCAGTATTTT
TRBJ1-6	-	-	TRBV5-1	CASSPDGSSYNSPLHF	TGCGCCAGCAGCCCAGACGGGAGCTCCTATAATTCACCCCTCCACTTT
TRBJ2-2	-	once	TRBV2	CASRQGTNTGELFF	TGTGCCAGCAGGCAGGGGACGAACACCGGGGAGCTGTTTTTT
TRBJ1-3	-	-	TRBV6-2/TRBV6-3	CASSDTGSSGNTIYF	TGTGCCAGCAGCGATACAGGGTCCTCCGGAAACACCATATATTTT
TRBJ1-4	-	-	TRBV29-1	CSVGGALEKLFF	TGCAGCGTTGGTGGGGCCCTAGAAAAACTGTTTTTT
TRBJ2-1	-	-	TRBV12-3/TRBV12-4	CASRTSYYNEQFF	TGTGCCAGCAGAACTAGCTACTACAATGAGCAGTTCTTC
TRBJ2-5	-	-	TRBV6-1	CASSERPGGALYRKTQYF	TGTGCCAGCAGTGAAAGGCCAGGCGGGGCGCTTTATAGAAAGACCCAGTACTTC
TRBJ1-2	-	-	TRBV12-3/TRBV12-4	CASSTGKLGYTF	TGTGCCAGCAGTACAGGGAAATTGGGCTACACCTTC
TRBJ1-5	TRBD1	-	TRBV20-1	CSASASRGSQPQHF	TGCAGTGCTAGTGCTTCCAGGGGGAGTCAGCCCCAGCATTTT
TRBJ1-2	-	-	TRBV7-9	CASSLSLRANYGYTF	TGTGCCAGCAGCTTATCTTTAAGAGCTAACTATGGCTACACCTTC
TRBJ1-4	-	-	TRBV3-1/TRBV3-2	CASSHTGRAREKLFF	TGTGCCAGCAGCCACACAGGAAGGGCGAGAGAAAAACTGTTTTTT
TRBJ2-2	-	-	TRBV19	CASSVGGPAGELFF	TGTGCCAGTTCTGTGGGGGGGCCTGCCGGGGAGCTGTTTTTT
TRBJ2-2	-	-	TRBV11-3	CASSLVGGPGELFF	TGTGCCAGCAGCTTGGTTGGCGGCCCCGGGGAGCTGTTTTTT